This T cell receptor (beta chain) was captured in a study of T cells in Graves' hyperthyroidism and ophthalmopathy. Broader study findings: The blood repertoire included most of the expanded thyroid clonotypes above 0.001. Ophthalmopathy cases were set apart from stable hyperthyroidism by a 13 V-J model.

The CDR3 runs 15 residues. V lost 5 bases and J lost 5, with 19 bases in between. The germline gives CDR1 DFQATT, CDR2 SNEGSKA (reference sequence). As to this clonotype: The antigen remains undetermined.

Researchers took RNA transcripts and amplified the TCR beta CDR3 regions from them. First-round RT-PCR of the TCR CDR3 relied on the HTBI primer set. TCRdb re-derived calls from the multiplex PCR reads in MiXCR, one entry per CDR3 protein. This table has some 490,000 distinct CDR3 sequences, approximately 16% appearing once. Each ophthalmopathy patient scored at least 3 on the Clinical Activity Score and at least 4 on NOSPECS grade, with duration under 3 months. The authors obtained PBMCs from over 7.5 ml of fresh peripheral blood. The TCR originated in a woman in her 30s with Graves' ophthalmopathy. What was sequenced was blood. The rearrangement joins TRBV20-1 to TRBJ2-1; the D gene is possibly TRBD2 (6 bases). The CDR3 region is CSAAPAQEGNNEQFF. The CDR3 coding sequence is TGCAGTGCTGCCCCGGCGCAGGAGGGGAACAATGAGCAGTTCTTC.